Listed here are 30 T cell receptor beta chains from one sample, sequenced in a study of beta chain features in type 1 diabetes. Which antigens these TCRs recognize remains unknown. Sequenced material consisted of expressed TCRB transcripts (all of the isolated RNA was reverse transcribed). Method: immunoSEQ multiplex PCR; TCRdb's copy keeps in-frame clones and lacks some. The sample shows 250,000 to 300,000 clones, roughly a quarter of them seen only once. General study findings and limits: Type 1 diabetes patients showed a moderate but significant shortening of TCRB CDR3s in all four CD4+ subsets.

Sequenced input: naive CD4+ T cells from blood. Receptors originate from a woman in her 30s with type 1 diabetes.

The CDR3 DNA follows: TGTGCCAGTAGTATGGGTATCGACAGGGCGGAGCCCCAGCATTTT. This codes for CASSMGIDRAEPQHF. The chain is built from TRBV19 and TRBJ1-5; 7 bases are a match to TRBD1. The CDR3 loop spans 15 amino acids. The J segment lost 8 bases and the V segment lost 3 bases, leaving 10 bases of the junction unmatched. Germline V gene data show CDR1 as LNHDA and CDR2 as SQIVND (reference sequence).

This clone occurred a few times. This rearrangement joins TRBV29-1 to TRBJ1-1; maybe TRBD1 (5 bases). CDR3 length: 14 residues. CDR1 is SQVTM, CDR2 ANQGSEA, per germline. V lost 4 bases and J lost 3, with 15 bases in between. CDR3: CSVVQNVGDTEAFF. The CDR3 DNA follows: TGCAGCGTTGTGCAGAACGTAGGGGACACTGAAGCTTTCTTT.

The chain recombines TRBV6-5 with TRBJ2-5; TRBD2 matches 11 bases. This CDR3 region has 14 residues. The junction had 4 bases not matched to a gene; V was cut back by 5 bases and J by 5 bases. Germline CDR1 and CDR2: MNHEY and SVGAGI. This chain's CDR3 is CASSLLAGVETQYF. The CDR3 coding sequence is TGTGCCAGCAGTCTACTAGCGGGAGTTGAGACCCAGTACTTC.

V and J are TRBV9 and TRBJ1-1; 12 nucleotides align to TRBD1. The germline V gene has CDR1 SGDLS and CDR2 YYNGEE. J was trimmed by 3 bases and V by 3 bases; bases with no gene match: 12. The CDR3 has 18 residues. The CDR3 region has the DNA TGTGCCAGCAGCGCCTGGGGGGGGACAGGGGGCGACGACACTGAAGCTTTCTTT. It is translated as CASSAWGGTGGDDTEAFF.

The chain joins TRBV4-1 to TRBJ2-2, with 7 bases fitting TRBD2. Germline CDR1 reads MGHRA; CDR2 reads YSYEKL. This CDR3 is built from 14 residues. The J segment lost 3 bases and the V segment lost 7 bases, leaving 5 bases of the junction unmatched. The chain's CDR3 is CASKGTIDTGELFF. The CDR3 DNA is TGCGCCAGCAAGGGGACTATCGACACCGGGGAGCTGTTTTTT.

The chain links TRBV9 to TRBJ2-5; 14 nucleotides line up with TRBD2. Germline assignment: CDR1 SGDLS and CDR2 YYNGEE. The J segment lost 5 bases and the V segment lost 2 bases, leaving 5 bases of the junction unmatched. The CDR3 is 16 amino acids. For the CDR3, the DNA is TGTGCCAGCAGCGTGGGACTAGCGGGAGAATTGGAGACCCAGTACTTC. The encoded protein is CASSVGLAGELETQYF.

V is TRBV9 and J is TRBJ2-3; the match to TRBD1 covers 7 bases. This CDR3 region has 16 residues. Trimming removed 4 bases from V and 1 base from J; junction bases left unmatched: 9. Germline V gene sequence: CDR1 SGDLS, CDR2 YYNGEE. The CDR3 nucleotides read TGTGCCAGCAGCCCTCAGTTAGGGGGCGGCACAGATACGCAGTATTTT. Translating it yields CASSPQLGGGTDTQYF.

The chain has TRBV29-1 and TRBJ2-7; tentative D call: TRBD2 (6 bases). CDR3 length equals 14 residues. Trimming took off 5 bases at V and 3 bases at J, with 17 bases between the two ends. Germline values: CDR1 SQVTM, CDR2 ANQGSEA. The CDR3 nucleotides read TGCAGCGTTAAGGTCAGACTAGAAGTCTACGAGCAGTACTTC. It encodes CSVKVRLEVYEQYF.

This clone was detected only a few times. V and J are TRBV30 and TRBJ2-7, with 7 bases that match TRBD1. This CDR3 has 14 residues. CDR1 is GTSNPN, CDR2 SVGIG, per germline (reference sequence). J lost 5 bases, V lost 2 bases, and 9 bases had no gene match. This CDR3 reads CAWSKGGAANEQYF. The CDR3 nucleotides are TGTGCCTGGAGTAAAGGGGGCGCAGCCAACGAGCAGTACTTC.

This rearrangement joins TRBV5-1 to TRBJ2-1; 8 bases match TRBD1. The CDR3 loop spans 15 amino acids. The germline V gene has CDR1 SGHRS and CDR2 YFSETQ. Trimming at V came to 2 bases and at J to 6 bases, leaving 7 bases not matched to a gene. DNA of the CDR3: TGCGCCAGCAGCTTTGGACAGGGCCTTATCAATGAGCAGTTCTTC. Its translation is CASSFGQGLINEQFF. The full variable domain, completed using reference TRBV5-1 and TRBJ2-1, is KAGVTQTPRYLIKTRGQQVTLSCSPISGHRSVSWYQQTPGQGLQFLFEYFSETQRNKGNFPGRFSGRQFSNSRSEMNVSTLELGDSALYLCASSFGQGLINEQFFGPGTRLTVL.

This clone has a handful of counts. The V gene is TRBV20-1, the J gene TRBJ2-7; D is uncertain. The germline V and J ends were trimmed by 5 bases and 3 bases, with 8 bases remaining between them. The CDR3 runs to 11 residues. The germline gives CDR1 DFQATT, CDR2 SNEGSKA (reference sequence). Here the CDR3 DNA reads TGCAGTGCTCCCTACTACTACGAGCAGTACTTC. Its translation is CSAPYYYEQYF.

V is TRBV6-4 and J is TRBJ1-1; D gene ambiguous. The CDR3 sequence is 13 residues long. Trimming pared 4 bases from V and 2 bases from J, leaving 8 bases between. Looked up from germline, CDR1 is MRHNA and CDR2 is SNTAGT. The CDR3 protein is CASSVNSNTEAFF. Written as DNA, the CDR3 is TGTGCCAGCAGTGTGAACAGCAACACTGAAGCTTTCTTT.

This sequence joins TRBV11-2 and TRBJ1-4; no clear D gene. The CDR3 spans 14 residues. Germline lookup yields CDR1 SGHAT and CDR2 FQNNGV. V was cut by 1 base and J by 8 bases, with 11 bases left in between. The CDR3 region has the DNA TGTGCCAGCAGCTTAGGACTGATTCGGGAAAAACTGTTTTTT. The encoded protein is CASSLGLIREKLFF.

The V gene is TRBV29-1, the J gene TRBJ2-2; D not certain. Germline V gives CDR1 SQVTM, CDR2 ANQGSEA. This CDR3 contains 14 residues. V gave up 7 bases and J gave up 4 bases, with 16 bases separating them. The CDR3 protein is CSAREAASTGELFF. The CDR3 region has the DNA TGCAGCGCCCGCGAGGCAGCGAGCACCGGGGAGCTGTTTTTT.

CDR3 residues: CASSEARGLAIYEQFF. CDR3 coding DNA: TGTGCCAGCAGTGAAGCGAGGGGACTAGCAATTTATGAGCAGTTCTTC. The chain employs TRBV2 and TRBJ2-1, with 9 bases identical to TRBD2. This CDR3 is 16 amino acids long. Looked up from germline, CDR1 is SNHLY and CDR2 is FYNNEI. With 0 bases clipped from V and 8 bases from J, the junction kept 8 bases outside the gene matches.

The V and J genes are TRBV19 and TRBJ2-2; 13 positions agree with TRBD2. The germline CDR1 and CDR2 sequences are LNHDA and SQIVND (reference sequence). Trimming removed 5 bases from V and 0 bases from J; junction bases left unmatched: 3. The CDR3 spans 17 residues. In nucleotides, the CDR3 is TGTGCCAGTAGTCGGACTAGCGGGAGAACGAACACCGGGGAGCTGTTTTTT. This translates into CASSRTSGRTNTGELFF.

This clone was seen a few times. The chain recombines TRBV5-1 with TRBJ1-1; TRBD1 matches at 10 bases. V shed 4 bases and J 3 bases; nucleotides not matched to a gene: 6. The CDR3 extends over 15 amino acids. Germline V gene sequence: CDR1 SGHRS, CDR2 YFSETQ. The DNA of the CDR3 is TGCGCCAGCAGCACCCGAGACAGGGGGCACACTGAAGCTTTCTTT. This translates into CASSTRDRGHTEAFF.

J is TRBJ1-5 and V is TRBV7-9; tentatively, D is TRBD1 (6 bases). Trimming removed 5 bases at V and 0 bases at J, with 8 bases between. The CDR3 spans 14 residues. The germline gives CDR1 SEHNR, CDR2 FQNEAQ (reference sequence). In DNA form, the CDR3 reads TGTGCCAGCAGCACAGGGTATAGCAATCAGCCCCAGCATTTT. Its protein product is CASSTGYSNQPQHF.

CDR3 loop: CSVERTIKAQYF. The CDR3 nucleotides are TGCAGCGTTGAACGGACAATTAAGGCGCAGTATTTT. The chain recombines TRBV29-1 with TRBJ2-3, with a possible D match to TRBD1 (5 bases). The CDR3 sequence is 12 residues long. CDR1 SQVTM and CDR2 ANQGSEA come from the germline V gene. V lost 2 bases, J lost 10 bases, and 13 bases lay in between.

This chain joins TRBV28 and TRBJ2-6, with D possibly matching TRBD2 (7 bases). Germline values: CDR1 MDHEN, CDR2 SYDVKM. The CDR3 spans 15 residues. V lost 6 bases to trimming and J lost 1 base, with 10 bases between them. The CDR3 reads CASRGGGSGANVLTF. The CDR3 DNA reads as TGTGCCAGCAGGGGAGGGGGGTCTGGGGCCAACGTCCTGACTTTC.

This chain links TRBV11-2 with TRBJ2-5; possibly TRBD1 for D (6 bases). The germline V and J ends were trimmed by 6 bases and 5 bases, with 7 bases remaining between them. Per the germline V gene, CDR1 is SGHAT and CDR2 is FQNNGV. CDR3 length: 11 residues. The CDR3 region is CASRQGETQYF. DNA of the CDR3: TGTGCCAGCAGGCAGGGGGAGACCCAGTACTTC. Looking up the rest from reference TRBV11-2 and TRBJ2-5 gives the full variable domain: EAGVAQSPRYKIIEKRQSVAFWCNPISGHATLYWYQQILGQGPKLLIQFQNNGVVDDSQLPKDRFSAERLKGVDSTLKIQPAKLEDSAVYLCASRQGETQYFGPGTRLLVL.

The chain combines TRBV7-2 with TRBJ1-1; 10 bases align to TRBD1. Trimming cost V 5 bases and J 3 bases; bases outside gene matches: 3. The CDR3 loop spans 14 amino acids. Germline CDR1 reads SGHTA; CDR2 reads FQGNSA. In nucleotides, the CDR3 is TGTGCCAGCAGCCGACAGGGGGCACACACTGAAGCTTTCTTT. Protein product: CASSRQGAHTEAFF.

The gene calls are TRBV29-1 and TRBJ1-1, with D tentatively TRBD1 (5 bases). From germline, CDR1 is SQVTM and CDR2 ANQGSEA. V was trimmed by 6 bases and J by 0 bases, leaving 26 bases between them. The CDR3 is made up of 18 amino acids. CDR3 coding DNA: TGCAGCGTCTACTACGTAAAGACCCAGGGCTGGGTGAACACTGAAGCTTTCTTT. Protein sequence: CSVYYVKTQGWVNTEAFF.

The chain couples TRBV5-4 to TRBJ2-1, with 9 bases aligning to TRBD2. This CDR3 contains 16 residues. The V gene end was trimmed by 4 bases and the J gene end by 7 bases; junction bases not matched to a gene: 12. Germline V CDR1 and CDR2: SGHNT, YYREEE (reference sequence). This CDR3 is CASSRKTKREANEQFF. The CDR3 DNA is TGTGCCAGCAGCCGTAAGACCAAGCGGGAGGCGAATGAGCAGTTCTTC.

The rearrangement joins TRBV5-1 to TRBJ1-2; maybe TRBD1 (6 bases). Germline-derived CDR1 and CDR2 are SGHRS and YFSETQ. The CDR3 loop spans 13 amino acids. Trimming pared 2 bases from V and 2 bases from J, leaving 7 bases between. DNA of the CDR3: TGCGCCAGCAGCTTAAGGGGGAACTATGGCTACACCTTC. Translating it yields CASSLRGNYGYTF.

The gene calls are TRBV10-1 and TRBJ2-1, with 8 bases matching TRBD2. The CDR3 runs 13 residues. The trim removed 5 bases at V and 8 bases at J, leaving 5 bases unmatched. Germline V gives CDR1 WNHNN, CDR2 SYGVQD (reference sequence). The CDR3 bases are TGCGCCAGCAGTCATGGACTAGCCGATGAGCAGTTCTTC. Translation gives CASSHGLADEQFF.

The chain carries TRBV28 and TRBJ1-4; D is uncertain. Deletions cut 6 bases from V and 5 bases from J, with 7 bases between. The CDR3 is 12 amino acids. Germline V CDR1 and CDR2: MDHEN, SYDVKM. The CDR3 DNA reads TGTGCCAGCAGATACATGAATGAAAAACTGTTTTTT. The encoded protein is CASRYMNEKLFF. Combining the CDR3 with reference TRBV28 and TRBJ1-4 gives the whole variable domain DVKVTQSSRYLVKRTGEKVFLECVQDMDHENMFWYRQDPGLGLRLIYFSYDVKMKEKGDIPEGYSVSREKKERFSLILESASTNQTSMYLCASRYMNEKLFFGSGTQLSVL.

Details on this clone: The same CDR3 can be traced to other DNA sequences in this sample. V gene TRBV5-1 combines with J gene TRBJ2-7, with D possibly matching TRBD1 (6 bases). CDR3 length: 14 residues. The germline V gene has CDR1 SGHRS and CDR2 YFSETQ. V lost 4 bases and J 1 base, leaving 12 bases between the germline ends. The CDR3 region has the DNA TGCGCCAGCAGCCTAGGACAGTTTTCCTACGAGCAGTACTTC. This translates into CASSLGQFSYEQYF. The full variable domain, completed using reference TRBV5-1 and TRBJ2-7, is KAGVTQTPRYLIKTRGQQVTLSCSPISGHRSVSWYQQTPGQGLQFLFEYFSETQRNKGNFPGRFSGRQFSNSRSEMNVSTLELGDSALYLCASSLGQFSYEQYFGPGTRLTVT.

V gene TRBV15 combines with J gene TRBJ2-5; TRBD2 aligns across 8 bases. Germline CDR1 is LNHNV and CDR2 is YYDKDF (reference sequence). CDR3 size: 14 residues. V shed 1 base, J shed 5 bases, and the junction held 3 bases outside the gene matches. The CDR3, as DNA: TGTGCCACCAGCAGAGCCGGGACTAGGGAGACCCAGTACTTC. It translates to CATSRAGTRETQYF.

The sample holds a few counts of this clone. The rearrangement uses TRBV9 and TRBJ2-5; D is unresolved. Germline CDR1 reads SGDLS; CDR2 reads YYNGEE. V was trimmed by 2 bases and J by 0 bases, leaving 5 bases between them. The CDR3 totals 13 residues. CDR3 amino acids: CASSVQDQETQYF. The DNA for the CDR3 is TGTGCCAGCAGCGTTCAGGACCAAGAGACCCAGTACTTC.